The rows below give T cell receptor beta chains drawn from one sample of a study of T cell responses to AZD1222 COVID-19 vaccine. Only in-frame clones appear in the TCRdb table, and some are missing; sequencing was by immunoSEQ multiplex PCR. The sample consists of under 150,000 clones, around nine tenths of them appearing once. The sequenced sample was peripheral blood, obtained on day 0 of AZD1222 vaccination. The receptors here all came from an adult in good health. Both conserved end residues are part of each CDR3. The D gene is left open where the match is weak. Size values are once, few and many counts, or a class for expanded clones, and some rows have none.

clone_size: -; d_call: -; j_call: TRBJ2-2; v_call: TRBV6-5; cdr3_nt: TGTGCCAGCAGTTACAGGCAGGGGGGGAACACCGGGGAGCTGTTTTTT; cdr3_aa: CASSYRQGGNTGELFF
clone_size: -; d_call: -; j_call: TRBJ2-3; v_call: TRBV13; cdr3_nt: TGTGCCAGCAGCTACACAGATACGCAGTATTTT; cdr3_aa: CASSYTDTQYF
clone_size: -; d_call: -; j_call: TRBJ2-2; v_call: TRBV14; cdr3_nt: TGTGCCAGCAGCGTCCGGACCAGGTGGGTCGGGGAGCTGTTTTTT; cdr3_aa: CASSVRTRWVGELFF
clone_size: -; d_call: -; j_call: TRBJ2-1; v_call: TRBV6-5; cdr3_nt: TGTGCCAGCAGTTACGACAATGAGCAGTTCTTC; cdr3_aa: CASSYDNEQFF
clone_size: -; d_call: TRBD2; j_call: TRBJ2-1; v_call: TRBV11-2; cdr3_nt: TGTGCCAGCAGCTTCGGGACTAGCGGGGGGGCCACCCAGTTCTTC; cdr3_aa: CASSFGTSGGATQFF
clone_size: -; d_call: -; j_call: TRBJ1-5; v_call: TRBV6-2/TRBV6-3; cdr3_nt: TGTGCCAGCAGTTACGGAATGGGACAGCCCCAGCATTTT; cdr3_aa: CASSYGMGQPQHF
clone_size: -; d_call: -; j_call: TRBJ1-1; v_call: TRBV4-1; cdr3_nt: TGCGCCAGCAGCCATAGGACATCCCCGAGGGCTGAAGCTTTCTTT; cdr3_aa: CASSHRTSPRAEAFF
clone_size: -; d_call: -; j_call: TRBJ2-3; v_call: TRBV6-2/TRBV6-3; cdr3_nt: TGTGCCAGCAGTTCCCTCGGGCTCCGCCGGGGGACAGATACGCAGTATTTT; cdr3_aa: CASSSLGLRRGTDTQYF
clone_size: -; d_call: -; j_call: TRBJ2-7; v_call: TRBV10-2; cdr3_nt: TGCGCCAGCAGTCCCCGGGATGACTACCTCTCCTACGAGCAGTACTTC; cdr3_aa: CASSPRDDYLSYEQYF
clone_size: -; d_call: TRBD1; j_call: TRBJ1-2; v_call: TRBV6-5; cdr3_nt: TGTGCCAGCAAGACATACAGGGGATCGGACTATGGCTACACCTTC; cdr3_aa: CASKTYRGSDYGYTF
clone_size: -; d_call: -; j_call: TRBJ1-2; v_call: TRBV9; cdr3_nt: TGTGCCAGCAGCCCTTCCCAGGGTCAGGGCTACACCTTC; cdr3_aa: CASSPSQGQGYTF
clone_size: -; d_call: TRBD1; j_call: TRBJ1-4; v_call: TRBV7-9; cdr3_nt: TGTGCCAGCAGCCCCAAGGGGACAGGCAATGAAAAACTGTTTTTT; cdr3_aa: CASSPKGTGNEKLFF
clone_size: -; d_call: TRBD2; j_call: TRBJ2-3; v_call: TRBV6-4; cdr3_nt: TGTGCCAGCAGTTTAGCGGGAGGTACAGATACGCAGTATTTT; cdr3_aa: CASSLAGGTDTQYF
clone_size: few; d_call: -; j_call: TRBJ1-1; v_call: TRBV6-2/TRBV6-3; cdr3_nt: TGTGCCAGCACTTACGGGTGGAACACTGAAGCTTTCTTT; cdr3_aa: CASTYGWNTEAFF
clone_size: -; d_call: -; j_call: TRBJ1-5; v_call: TRBV7-9; cdr3_nt: TGTGCCAGCAGTTCCGTCCTTGGCGATCAGCCCCAGCATTTT; cdr3_aa: CASSSVLGDQPQHF
clone_size: -; d_call: -; j_call: TRBJ2-1; v_call: TRBV29-1; cdr3_nt: TGCAGCGTTAGTCAGTCGGGAAATGAGCAGTTCTTC; cdr3_aa: CSVSQSGNEQFF
clone_size: -; d_call: -; j_call: TRBJ1-5; v_call: TRBV20-1; cdr3_nt: TGCAGTGCTAGTGGCGGCAATCAGCCCCAGCATTTT; cdr3_aa: CSASGGNQPQHF
clone_size: -; d_call: -; j_call: TRBJ1-3; v_call: TRBV7-8; cdr3_nt: TGTGCCAGCCGGCCCGCGGGGAGGGCGGGAAACACCATATATTTT; cdr3_aa: CASRPAGRAGNTIYF
clone_size: -; d_call: -; j_call: TRBJ1-1; v_call: TRBV18; cdr3_nt: TGTGCCAGCTCACCACTCAGCCAACCCGCGGAGGAGGAAGCTTTCTTT; cdr3_aa: CASSPLSQPAEEEAFF
clone_size: -; d_call: -; j_call: TRBJ2-2; v_call: TRBV7-3; cdr3_nt: TGTGCCAGCAGCTTAAGTGCGGGTAACACCGGGGAGCTGTTTTTT; cdr3_aa: CASSLSAGNTGELFF
clone_size: -; d_call: -; j_call: TRBJ2-7; v_call: TRBV7-9; cdr3_nt: TGTGCCAGCAGCTTGGAGTTATCCTACGAGCAGTACTTC; cdr3_aa: CASSLELSYEQYF
clone_size: -; d_call: -; j_call: TRBJ1-4; v_call: TRBV6-5; cdr3_nt: TGTGCCAGCAGTTACTCGACGGGGGGTCGGGAAAAACTGTTTTTT; cdr3_aa: CASSYSTGGREKLFF
clone_size: few; d_call: TRBD1; j_call: TRBJ1-1; v_call: TRBV19; cdr3_nt: TGTGCCAGTAGTATCACAGGGGTGGGCACTGAAGCTTTCTTT; cdr3_aa: CASSITGVGTEAFF